This TCR beta chain is drawn from a study of shared clonotypes between healthy human individuals. The CDR3 totals 10 residues. The germline V gene has CDR1 MGHDK and CDR2 SYGVNS. V was pared by 6 bases and J by 6 bases, with 4 bases between. TCRdb's copy holds only in-frame clones and misses some; the assay was immunoSEQ multiplex PCR. The table shows some 680,000 clones, with 73% occurring only once. This TCR was recovered from a woman in her thirties in good health. The chain recombines TRBV25-1 with TRBJ2-3; D uncertain. Sample: memory CD4+ T cells sorted from blood. The subset denotes: CD45RA-negative fraction. Written as DNA, the CDR3 is TGTGCCAGCAGGAGGGATACGCAGTATTTT. This translates into CASRRDTQYF.